This TCR beta chain was sequenced in a study of a mutant IDH1 vaccine in newly diagnosed glioma. Sequenced by immunoSEQ multiplex PCR; TCRdb stores in-frame clones only, minus some. The sample lists 100,000 to 150,000 clones; around 80% were seen once. As for time point: week 11, during vaccination. Alongside topical imiquimod, each dose of vaccine comprised 300 ug of mutant IDH1 20-mer peptide. Regarding this clone: As yet, its antigen is unknown.

This TCR derives from a man in his forties with glioma. The source material was PBMCs, sampled from a glioma patient whose treatment included an IDH1 peptide vaccine.

The CDR3 sequence is CASSIDLRRSGELFF. In nucleotides, the CDR3 is TGTGCCAGTAGTATAGACTTGCGACGGAGCGGGGAGCTGTTTTTT. The rearrangement links TRBV19 to TRBJ2-2; the D is unclear. Germline loops: CDR1 LNHDA, CDR2 SQIVND (reference sequence). CDR3 length: 15 amino acids. The ends were cut back, 0 bases at V and 7 bases at J, with 12 bases in the middle.